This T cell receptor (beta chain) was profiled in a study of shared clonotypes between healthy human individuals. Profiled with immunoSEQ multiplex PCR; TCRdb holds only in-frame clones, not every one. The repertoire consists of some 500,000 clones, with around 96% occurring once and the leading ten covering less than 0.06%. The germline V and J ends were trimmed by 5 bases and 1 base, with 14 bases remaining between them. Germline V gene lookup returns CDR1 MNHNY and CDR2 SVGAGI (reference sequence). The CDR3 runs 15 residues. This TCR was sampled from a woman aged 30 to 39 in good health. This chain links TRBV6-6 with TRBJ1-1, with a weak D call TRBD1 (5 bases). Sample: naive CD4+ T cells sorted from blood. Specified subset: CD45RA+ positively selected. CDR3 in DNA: TGTGCCAGCAGTAACAGGAACGGGAGGAACACTGAAGCTTTCTTT. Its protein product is CASSNRNGRNTEAFF.